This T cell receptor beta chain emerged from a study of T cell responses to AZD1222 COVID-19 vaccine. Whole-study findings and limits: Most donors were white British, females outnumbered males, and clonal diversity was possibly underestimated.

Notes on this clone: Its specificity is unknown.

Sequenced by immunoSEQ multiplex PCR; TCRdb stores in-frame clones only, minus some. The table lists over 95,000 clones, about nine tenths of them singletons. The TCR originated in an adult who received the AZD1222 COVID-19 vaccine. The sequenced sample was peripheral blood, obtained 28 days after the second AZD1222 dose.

Here the CDR3 DNA reads TGCGCCAGCAGCTTGGCCGGGATAGCGGGAGACACCGGGGAGCTGTTTTTT. Protein: CASSLAGIAGDTGELFF. The chain uses TRBV5-1 and TRBJ2-2, with 9 bases matching TRBD2. This CDR3 is built from 17 residues. The ends lost 0 bases at V and 3 bases at J; junction bases unmatched: 6. Per the germline V gene, CDR1 is SGHRS and CDR2 is YFSETQ.